The 7 T cell receptor beta chains listed next were all sequenced from one sample in a study of cytomegalovirus exposure and HLA in healthy donors. Primers: 60 Vbeta forward and 13 Jbeta reverse. Using immunoSEQ multiplex PCR, the repertoire was profiled, and TCRdb retains in-frame clones only, with some absent. The sample has a few hundred thousand clones, 70% to 80% seen once; the top ten hold 15% to 19%. The material sequenced was PBMCs. The origin of the receptors is a man in his forties in good health and CMV-seronegative.

CDR3 DNA: TGCGCCAGCAGCCTGGCCCACTCCAGGGTTTTCTCCTACGAGCAGTACTTC. As protein: CASSLAHSRVFSYEQYF. V and J are TRBV5-1 and TRBJ2-7, with D possibly TRBD1 on 5 matching bases. The germline V gene encodes CDR1 SGHRS and CDR2 YFSETQ. The CDR3 is made up of 17 amino acids. V lost 4 bases to trimming and J lost 0 bases, with 20 bases between them.

The rearrangement joins TRBV10-1 to TRBJ2-7; a weak D match, TRBD2 (5 bases). The germline V and J ends were trimmed by 3 bases and 6 bases, with 9 bases remaining between them. CDR3 length: 12 amino acids. Germline CDR1 reads WNHNN; CDR2 reads SYGVQD (reference sequence). The CDR3 loop is CASSEGLGEQYF. The CDR3 DNA is TGCGCCAGCAGTGAAGGACTGGGCGAGCAGTACTTC.

In its sample, this clone was seen a few times. The chain uses TRBV27 and TRBJ1-3; 7 bases align to TRBD1. The V gene's germline CDR1 is MNHEY and CDR2 SMNVEV (reference sequence). With 0 bases clipped from V and 1 base from J, the junction kept 0 bases outside the gene matches. The CDR3 consists of 15 residues. The CDR3 nucleotides are TGTGCCAGCAGTTTATCGACAGGGTCTGGAAACACCATATATTTT. As protein: CASSLSTGSGNTIYF.

The chain carries TRBV27 and TRBJ2-2; D perhaps matches TRBD2 (5 bases). The V end was cut by 5 bases, the J end by 5 bases, with 15 bases between. Per the germline V gene, CDR1 is MNHEY and CDR2 is SMNVEV (reference sequence). The CDR3 sequence is 15 residues long. The chain's CDR3 is CASSPSFGGTGELFF. For the CDR3, the DNA is TGTGCCAGCAGTCCTAGCTTTGGAGGTACCGGGGAGCTGTTTTTT.

V is TRBV2 and J is TRBJ1-3; 7 positions agree with TRBD1. The V and J ends lost 6 bases and 2 bases, in that order; junction bases with no gene match: 7. This CDR3 has 15 residues. Germline V gene lookup returns CDR1 SNHLY and CDR2 FYNNEI. The DNA of the CDR3 is TGTGCCAGCAGACCCCGGACAGGTCCTGGAAACACCATATATTTT. It translates to CASRPRTGPGNTIYF.

The chain uses TRBV9 and TRBJ2-4; 8 bases are a match to TRBD1. Trimming at V came to 3 bases and at J to 8 bases, leaving 4 bases not matched to a gene. Per germline, CDR1 SGDLS and CDR2 YYNGEE. The CDR3 runs 13 residues. Here the CDR3 reads CASSGIQGDIQYF. Written as DNA, the CDR3 is TGTGCCAGCAGCGGGATACAGGGGGACATTCAGTACTTC.

The chain joins TRBV18 to TRBJ1-4, with D uncertain. This CDR3 has 15 residues. The germline V and J ends were trimmed by 2 bases and 0 bases, with 7 bases remaining between them. CDR1 and CDR2 from the germline V gene are KGHSH and LQKENI. The CDR3 DNA follows: TGTGCCAGCTCACCAGGACTTGCAACTAATGAAAAACTGTTTTTT. Amino acids: CASSPGLATNEKLFF.